The text below deals with one T cell receptor beta chain. Authors' analysis steps: Estimation of nucleated cell counts relied on the amplification of reference gene primers. Only in-frame clones appear in the TCRdb table, and some are missing; sequencing was by immunoSEQ multiplex PCR. That table is the source of V, J and clone size, and D and trimming were worked out from the DNA. This sample has more than 75,000 clones, with 75% to 90% found just once. The entry originates in a study of blood T cell repertoires in COVID-19. Overall study: There were acute and convalescent COVID-19 samples, and they came from the United States, Italy and Spain. The cDNA or gDNA used as material had been derived from T cells, B-cell-depleted T cells, or PBMCs.

J was trimmed by 6 bases and V by 5 bases; bases with no gene match: 8. Germline V gene lookup returns CDR1 SNHLY and CDR2 FYNNEI. The CDR3 has 16 amino acids. The receptor's source is a man older than 75 with active or convalescent COVID-19. Specimen: peripheral blood. This chain links TRBV2 with TRBJ1-5; TRBD1 matches 12 bases. The CDR3: CASSPPGTGGFQPQHF. In DNA form, the CDR3 reads TGTGCCAGCAGTCCTCCCGGGACAGGGGGCTTTCAGCCCCAGCATTTT.